This T cell receptor (beta chain) was identified in a study of T-cell reconstitution after alpha-beta-depleted transplantation in children. This clonotype has only one observation. Its specificity is not known. V dropped 2 bases and J dropped 3 bases, with 8 bases sitting between them. This CDR3 contains 13 residues. Germline V lookup: CDR1 DFQATT, CDR2 SNEGSKA (reference sequence). The library targeted TCRbeta and was prepared with unique molecular identifiers. A single record per CDR3 protein comes from TCRdb applying MiXCR to the PCR reads. Of about a million distinct CDR3 sequences in the sample, less than 30% were seen once. Broader study findings: Roughly two months post-transplant, alpha-beta T cells reportedly originated from several hundred graft clones that had expanded. Surviving recipient T cells and thymic progenitors produced the high day-60 TCRbeta diversity seen in some patients.

The clonotype was recovered from a boy in the first two years of life who had a stem cell transplant for SCID, so the T cells may come from the graft donor. Sequencing was performed on PBMCs, mostly from graft donor cells, taken 360 days after TCRalphabeta/CD19-depleted stem cell transplant. V gene TRBV20-1 combines with J gene TRBJ2-1; no reliable D call. The CDR3 is CSARSYYYNEQFF. CDR3 coding DNA: TGCAGTGCTAGATCCTACTACTACAATGAGCAGTTCTTC.